The 10 T cell receptor beta chains below all came from one sample that was sequenced in a study of T cells after yellow fever vaccination. MiXCR, run by TCRdb on the 5' RACE reads, gives a single entry per CDR3 protein. The sample has over 250,000 distinct CDR3 sequences; 4.1% are singletons. The specimen comprised PBMCs, sampled 5 days after the yellow fever booster vaccination. These receptor sequences come from a man aged 18 to 30 who received the YFV17D yellow fever vaccine.

The chain recombines TRBV4-2 with TRBJ1-5; TRBD1 agrees at 11 bases. With 4 bases clipped from V and 8 bases from J, the junction kept 4 bases outside the gene matches. The CDR3 loop spans 14 amino acids. Per the germline V gene, CDR1 is LGHNA and CDR2 is YNFKEQ. The CDR3 DNA follows: TGTGCCAGCAGCCCCGGGACAGGGGGGGAGCCCCAGCATTTT. This sequence encodes CASSPGTGGEPQHF.

The chain couples TRBV27 to TRBJ1-5; D unresolved. Germline V lookup: CDR1 MNHEY, CDR2 SMNVEV (reference sequence). V lost 0 bases, J lost 0 bases, and 9 bases lay in between. This CDR3 has 16 amino acids. CDR3 amino acids: CASSLSGWDSNQPQHF. The CDR3 coding sequence is TGTGCCAGCAGTTTATCAGGGTGGGATAGCAATCAGCCCCAGCATTTT.

This clonotype came up a few times. In DNA, the CDR3 is TGTGCCAGCAGCTTAGACCCCGACTTGACAGCCTACAATGAGCAGTTCTTC. Protein: CASSLDPDLTAYNEQFF. The chain carries TRBV7-2 and TRBJ2-1, with D possibly matching TRBD1 (5 bases). With 1 base removed from V and 2 bases from J, the gap between germline ends came to 15 bases. CDR3 length: 17 amino acids. Per germline, CDR1 SGHTA and CDR2 FQGNSA.

This sequence joins TRBV6-6 and TRBJ2-7, with D perhaps matching TRBD2 (5 bases). The CDR3 spans 18 residues. The V gene lost 0 bases and the J gene lost 0 bases, with 18 bases spanning the gap. The germline V gene has CDR1 MNHNY and CDR2 SVGAGI (reference sequence). The CDR3 region is CASSYSRVLRVDSYEQYF. CDR3 bases: TGTGCCAGCAGTTACTCGCGGGTTCTGCGGGTGGACTCCTACGAGCAGTACTTC.

CDR3 amino acids: CSVPRPLAGGSYNEQFF. The CDR3 DNA reads as TGCAGCGTCCCAAGGCCCCTAGCGGGGGGGTCCTACAATGAGCAGTTCTTC. The gene calls are TRBV29-1 and TRBJ2-1, with 12 bases identical to TRBD2. The CDR3 runs 17 residues. After removal of 6 bases from V and 1 base from J, the junction contained 10 bases not matched to a gene. Germline loops: CDR1 SQVTM, CDR2 ANQGSEA.

This clonotype has ten or more counts. The chain employs TRBV7-9 and TRBJ2-1; 12 bases are shared with TRBD2. Per the germline V gene, CDR1 is SEHNR and CDR2 is FQNEAQ (reference sequence). Losses at the gene ends were 5 bases for V and 10 bases for J; bases not matched to a gene: 9. CDR3 length: 15 residues. The CDR3 loop reads CASSALAGGPGEQFF. The CDR3 DNA reads TGTGCCAGCAGCGCCCTAGCGGGGGGGCCCGGGGAGCAGTTCTTC.

The sample holds a few counts of this clonotype. CDR3 residues: CASSYSGGMGETQYF. The CDR3, as DNA: TGTGCCAGCAGTTACTCGGGGGGGATGGGGGAGACCCAGTACTTC. The chain carries TRBV6-5 and TRBJ2-5; 7 positions match TRBD2. CDR3 length: 15 residues. Germline CDR1 and CDR2: MNHEY and SVGAGI. Trimming at V came to 0 bases and at J to 5 bases, leaving 6 bases not matched to a gene.

This clonotype has ten or more counts. The chain employs TRBV7-2 and TRBJ2-3; TRBD1 aligns across 7 bases. This CDR3 comprises 14 residues. CDR1 SGHTA and CDR2 FQGNSA come from the germline V gene. The V gene end was trimmed by 4 bases and the J gene end by 7 bases; junction bases not matched to a gene: 8. The CDR3 loop is CASSSVTGRNTQYF. Here the CDR3 DNA reads TGTGCCAGCAGCTCGGTGACAGGGCGAAATACGCAGTATTTT.

The sample holds many counts of this clonotype. The chain recombines TRBV7-3 with TRBJ1-1, with unresolved D. This CDR3 contains 13 residues. V was shortened by 2 bases and J by 1 base, with 5 bases between the two germline ends. Germline CDR1 is SGHTA and CDR2 is FQGTGA. Here the CDR3 reads CASSLGQNTEAFF. The CDR3 DNA is TGTGCCAGCAGCTTAGGGCAGAACACTGAAGCTTTCTTT.

This chain uses TRBV12-3 or TRBV12-4 with TRBJ1-2; D not resolved. Between the trimmed V and J ends, which lost 7 bases and 8 bases, there was a span of 14 bases. CDR3 size: 12 residues. CDR3 DNA sequence: TGTGCCAGCATGGACGGTTCAACCGGCTACACCTTC. Protein product: CASMDGSTGYTF.